The clone carrying this T cell receptor beta chain was seen at least ten times. Its specificity is not known. At a deep level, the assay was run. Loaded into unsorted PBMC replicate PCRs was about 310 ng DNA, about 30,000 T cell genomes. The table came from immunoSEQ multiplex PCR; TCRdb's copy has only in-frame clones and leaves some out. The sample holds about 100,000 clones, approximately 51% seen once. J lost 4 bases, V lost 8 bases, and 3 bases had no gene match. The length of the CDR3 is 13 residues. Germline loops: CDR1 SGHTA, CDR2 FQGTGA. The data belong to a study of shared clonotypes between healthy human individuals. Study results and caveats: A limitation of the genetic and exposure-history diversity represented arose from few donors. Exclusively blood specimens were collected; tissue repertoires likely differ.

Sequencing used PBMCs. The chain joins TRBV7-3 to TRBJ2-5, with 11 bases matching TRBD2. The TCR originated in a middle-aged woman in good health. Some clones in this sample may be carry-over from other donors' samples. As DNA, the CDR3 is TGTGCCAGCGGACTAGCGGGCGGAGAGACCCAGTACTTC. It specifies CASGLAGGETQYF.